One sample yielded the 25 T cell receptor beta chains listed below, sequenced in a study of blood T cell repertoires in COVID-19. This table comes from immunoSEQ multiplex PCR, and its TCRdb copy is limited to in-frame clones, with some not included. Of more than 70,000 clones listed, 88% are singletons. The sequencing sample was made of peripheral blood. Receptor source: a human donor in a cohort sampled during active COVID-19.

The CDR3 bases are TGTGCCAGCAGTGAGGGACTAGCGGGGGAACAGTTCTTC. This translates into CASSEGLAGEQFF. This sequence joins TRBV2 and TRBJ2-1, with TRBD2 matching over 14 bases. The CDR3 covers 13 residues. The germline gives CDR1 SNHLY, CDR2 FYNNEI. J gave up 13 bases and V 3 bases, and 2 bases lay outside the gene matches.

The chain employs TRBV6-1 and TRBJ2-4; a possible D gene is TRBD1 (5 bases). Trimming shortened V by 3 bases and J by 0 bases, and 12 bases separated the two germline ends. There are 16 residues in the CDR3. CDR1 MNHNS and CDR2 SASEGT come from the germline V gene. Here the CDR3 DNA reads TGTGCCAGCAGTGAGACGACAGCTTCAGCCAAAAACATTCAGTACTTC. This gives the protein CASSETTASAKNIQYF.

This rearrangement joins TRBV12-5 to TRBJ1-1; D is possibly TRBD1 (6 bases). The germline V and J ends were trimmed by 7 bases and 4 bases, with 16 bases remaining between them. The germline CDR1 and CDR2 sequences are LGHNT and FRNRAP. CDR3 size: 14 residues. For the CDR3, the DNA is TGTGCTAGTGTACGGGCGAGGGGGACCACTGAAGCTTTCTTT. It translates to CASVRARGTTEAFF.

The chain has TRBV5-6 and TRBJ1-1, with TRBD1 identical over 9 bases. CDR3 size: 16 residues. Germline CDR1 SGHDT, CDR2 YYEEEE. J lost 4 bases, V lost 5 bases, and 12 bases had no gene match. The CDR3 DNA reads as TGTGCCAGCAGACCCGGACAGGGGCGAAAGCTCACTGAAGCTTTCTTT. It codes for CASRPGQGRKLTEAFF.

This sequence joins TRBV28 and TRBJ2-7; 7 bases match TRBD2. The CDR3 extends over 14 amino acids. In germline, CDR1 is MDHEN, CDR2 SYDVKM. J lost 5 bases, V lost 7 bases, and 11 bases had no gene match. CDR3 protein: CASKEGGAKDEQYF. The DNA of the CDR3 is TGTGCCAGCAAAGAGGGAGGGGCAAAGGACGAGCAGTACTTC.

CDR3 DNA: TGTGCCAGCAGCCATTTTGTCGCTACTACAGATACGCAGTATTTT. Its protein is CASSHFVATTDTQYF. The genes are TRBV3-1 (or the pseudogene TRBV3-2) and TRBJ2-3; no clear D gene. This CDR3 comprises 15 residues. Per the germline V gene, CDR1 is LGHDT and CDR2 is YNNKEL (reference sequence). The V gene lost 3 bases and the J gene lost 3 bases, with 13 bases spanning the gap.

The V call is TRBV5-8, the J call TRBJ1-2; 9 bases line up with TRBD1. V dropped 3 bases and J dropped 4; count of bases not matched to a gene: 7. This CDR3 region has 15 residues. Per the germline V gene, CDR1 is SGHTS and CDR2 is YDEGEE. The CDR3 DNA sequence: TGTGCCAGCAGCTCCGGGACAGGGCTTTTCTATGGCTACACCTTC. Encoded protein: CASSSGTGLFYGYTF.

The V call is TRBV7-8, the J call TRBJ2-5; D uncertain. Trimming took 1 base from V and 3 from J, leaving 12 bases between them. The CDR3 contains 15 residues. Germline V gene data show CDR1 as SGHVS and CDR2 as FQNEAQ. Here the CDR3 reads CASSLEYRPEETQYF. In DNA, the CDR3 is TGTGCCAGCAGCTTAGAGTACAGACCAGAAGAGACCCAGTACTTC. Full variable domain (outside the CDR3, taken from reference TRBV7-8 and TRBJ2-5): GAGVSQSPRYKVAKRGQDVALRCDPISGHVSLFWYQQALGQGPEFLTYFQNEAQLDKSGLPSDRFFAERPEGSVSTLKIQRTQQEDSAVYLCASSLEYRPEETQYFGPGTRLLVL.

This clone appeared a few times. This sequence joins TRBV5-1 and TRBJ1-1; 7 bases are a match to TRBD1. Germline V gene lookup returns CDR1 SGHRS and CDR2 YFSETQ. V shed 1 base, J shed 1 base, and the junction held 4 bases outside the gene matches. The CDR3 runs to 15 residues. The CDR3 spells CASSLIGTANTEAFF. For the CDR3, the DNA is TGCGCCAGCAGCTTGATTGGGACAGCGAACACTGAAGCTTTCTTT.

The chain couples TRBV6-1 to TRBJ1-5, with 7 bases that match TRBD1. V lost 3 bases and J lost 0; bases outside the gene matches: 2. CDR3 length: 15 amino acids. Germline V lookup: CDR1 MNHNS, CDR2 SASEGT. The CDR3 coding sequence is TGTGCCAGCAGTGAGGGACAGAATAGCAATCAGCCCCAGCATTTT. It translates to CASSEGQNSNQPQHF.

This chain uses TRBV21-1 with TRBJ2-1; the listed D gene, TRBD1, was not tested against the DNA. TRBV21-1 is labeled a pseudogene. This CDR3 contains 17 residues. CDR3 in amino acids: CASSTPPRDTTYNEQFF. CDR3 DNA sequence: TGTGCCAGCAGCACCCCACCCCGGGACACAACCTACAATGAGCAGTTCTTC.

The rearrangement uses TRBV6-2 or TRBV6-3 and TRBJ2-5; perhaps TRBD1 as D (6 bases). The CDR3 length is 13 residues. The V end was cut by 6 bases, the J end by 5 bases, with 13 bases between. In germline, CDR1 is MNHEY, CDR2 SVGEGT. CDR3 nucleotides: TGTGCCAGCAGCTATGCAGGGGTCGAGACCCAGTACTTC. Its protein product is CASSYAGVETQYF.

V gene TRBV11-2 combines with J gene TRBJ2-4, with 9 bases that match TRBD1. V shed 4 bases, J shed 1 base, and the junction held 5 bases outside the gene matches. The germline gives CDR1 SGHAT, CDR2 FQNNGV. The CDR3 is 16 residues long. CDR3 in DNA: TGTGCCAGCAGCTCACAGGGGGCGATGGCCAAAAACATTCAGTACTTC. Protein: CASSSQGAMAKNIQYF.

CDR3 amino acids: CASSQRTGGYGYTF. CDR3 bases: TGTGCCAGCAGTCAGCGGACAGGGGGGTATGGCTACACCTTC. The rearrangement joins TRBV6-6 to TRBJ1-2; 10 nucleotides align to TRBD1. The CDR3 contains 14 residues. Germline V gives CDR1 MNHNY, CDR2 SVGAGI (reference sequence). V lost 5 bases to trimming and J lost 5 bases; unmatched junction nucleotides: 5.

V and J are TRBV19 and TRBJ2-1, with 7 bases that match TRBD1. This CDR3 comprises 16 residues. The ends lost 6 bases at V and 8 bases at J; junction bases unmatched: 16. Per the germline V gene, CDR1 is LNHDA and CDR2 is SQIVND (reference sequence). The CDR3 here is CASSRLRTGNRDEQFF. CDR3 nucleotides: TGTGCCAGTAGCCGACTCCGGACAGGAAATAGGGATGAGCAGTTCTTC.

The chain uses TRBV28 and TRBJ1-2, with D perhaps TRBD1 (6 bases). V gave up 9 bases and J gave up 5 bases, with 16 bases separating them. Looked up from germline, CDR1 is MDHEN and CDR2 is SYDVKM. The length of the CDR3 is 13 residues. The CDR3 spells CASLVGGGYGYTF. CDR3 coding DNA: TGTGCCAGTCTCGTTGGGGGCGGATATGGCTACACCTTC.

The chain couples TRBV15 to TRBJ2-4; maybe TRBD1 (5 bases). Trimming cost V 5 bases and J 5 bases, with 16 bases left between them. The CDR3 length is 15 residues. Germline loops: CDR1 LNHNV, CDR2 YYDKDF (reference sequence). The CDR3 protein is CATSDDSTPENIQYF. In DNA, the CDR3 is TGTGCCACCAGCGACGACAGCACCCCCGAAAACATTCAGTACTTC.

This chain connects TRBV30 to TRBJ2-1, with TRBD2 matching over 9 bases. Germline-derived CDR1 and CDR2 are GTSNPN and SVGIG (reference sequence). J gave up 6 bases and V 6 bases, and 3 bases lay outside the gene matches. The CDR3 is 12 residues long. The CDR3: CACAGGANEQFF. The CDR3 coding sequence is TGTGCCTGCGCGGGGGGGGCCAATGAGCAGTTCTTC.

This chain uses TRBV18 with TRBJ2-7, with 9 bases that match TRBD1. The V gene end was trimmed by 3 bases and the J gene end by 6 bases; junction bases not matched to a gene: 9. CDR1 and CDR2 (germline): KGHSH, LQKENI. The CDR3 consists of 15 residues. The CDR3, as DNA: TGTGCCAGCTCACCCCCCGGGACAGGGAGTAGCGAGCAGTACTTC. It yields the protein CASSPPGTGSSEQYF.

The chain carries TRBV7-2 and TRBJ2-7; D might be TRBD2 (6 bases). Germline assignment: CDR1 SGHTA and CDR2 FQGNSA. V was cut by 5 bases and J by 2 bases, with 13 bases left in between. This CDR3 spans 14 amino acids. The CDR3 sequence: CASSPRDGAYEQYF. The CDR3 DNA reads TGTGCCAGCAGCCCGCGGGACGGAGCCTACGAGCAGTACTTC.

The V call is TRBV28, the J call TRBJ2-2; 9 bases agree with TRBD1. Germline CDR1 MDHEN, CDR2 SYDVKM. Trimming cost V 6 bases and J 5 bases; bases outside gene matches: 7. The CDR3 sequence is 15 residues long. CDR3 bases: TGTGCCAGCAGAAACGGACAGGGGCGGACCGGGGAGCTGTTTTTT. Translation: CASRNGQGRTGELFF.

The V call is TRBV28, the J call TRBJ2-1; D gene ambiguous. Germline V gene lookup returns CDR1 MDHEN and CDR2 SYDVKM. The CDR3 extends over 12 amino acids. Trimming stripped 10 bases from V and 7 bases from J, with 14 bases between. The CDR3 loop reads CATRLTWNEQFF. The CDR3 DNA reads TGTGCCACCCGATTAACATGGAATGAGCAGTTCTTC. Variable domain in full (rest from reference TRBV28 and TRBJ2-1): DVKVTQSSRYLVKRTGEKVFLECVQDMDHENMFWYRQDPGLGLRLIYFSYDVKMKEKGDIPEGYSVSREKKERFSLILESASTNQTSMYLCATRLTWNEQFFGPGTRLTVL.

V usage is TRBV6-5 and J usage is TRBJ1-5, with D unresolved. CDR1 MNHEY and CDR2 SVGAGI come from the germline V gene. The V end was cut by 6 bases, the J end by 6 bases, with 12 bases between. The CDR3 is 13 amino acids. This CDR3 reads CASRPQVTQPQHF. The CDR3 bases are TGTGCCAGCAGACCCCAGGTTACTCAGCCCCAGCATTTT.

This chain links TRBV15 with TRBJ1-4, with TRBD1 as a possible D gene (5 bases). Germline CDR1 is LNHNV and CDR2 is YYDKDF (reference sequence). Trimming took 1 base from V and 8 from J, leaving 11 bases between them. The CDR3 loop spans 14 amino acids. CDR3 coding DNA: TGTGCCACCAGCAGAGTAGGGGATAGGGAAAAACTGTTTTTT. The encoded protein is CATSRVGDREKLFF.

The chain links TRBV28 to TRBJ2-7, with D possibly matching TRBD1 (5 bases). Deletions cut 9 bases from V and 3 bases from J, with 18 bases between. The CDR3 consists of 14 residues. Germline-derived CDR1 and CDR2 are MDHEN and SYDVKM. The CDR3 DNA reads TGTGCCAGTCAGGGATCCCGAAGCCGCTACGAGCAGTACTTC. Amino acid sequence: CASQGSRSRYEQYF.